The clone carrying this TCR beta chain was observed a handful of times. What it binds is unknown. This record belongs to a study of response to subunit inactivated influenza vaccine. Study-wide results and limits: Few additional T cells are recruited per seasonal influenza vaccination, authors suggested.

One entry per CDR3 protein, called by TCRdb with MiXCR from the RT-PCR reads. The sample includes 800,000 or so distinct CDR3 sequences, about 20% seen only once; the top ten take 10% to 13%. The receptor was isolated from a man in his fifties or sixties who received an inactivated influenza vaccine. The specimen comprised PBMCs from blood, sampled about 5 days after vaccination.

The CDR3 is CASSRTSGATYEQYF. CDR3 in DNA: TGTGCCAGCAGCCGGACTAGCGGAGCTACCTACGAGCAGTACTTC. The chain is built from TRBV7-2 and TRBJ2-7; 10 positions agree with TRBD2. The CDR3 has 15 amino acids. Germline V gives CDR1 SGHTA, CDR2 FQGNSA. V was clipped by 5 bases and J by 2 bases; unmatched bases: 6. Using reference TRBV7-2 and TRBJ2-7 for the parts outside the CDR3, the full variable domain is GAGVSQSPSNKVTEKGKDVELRCDPISGHTALYWYRQSLGQGLEFLIYFQGNSAPDKSGLPSDRFSAERTGGSVSTLTIQRTQQEDSAVYLCASSRTSGATYEQYFGPGTRLTVT.